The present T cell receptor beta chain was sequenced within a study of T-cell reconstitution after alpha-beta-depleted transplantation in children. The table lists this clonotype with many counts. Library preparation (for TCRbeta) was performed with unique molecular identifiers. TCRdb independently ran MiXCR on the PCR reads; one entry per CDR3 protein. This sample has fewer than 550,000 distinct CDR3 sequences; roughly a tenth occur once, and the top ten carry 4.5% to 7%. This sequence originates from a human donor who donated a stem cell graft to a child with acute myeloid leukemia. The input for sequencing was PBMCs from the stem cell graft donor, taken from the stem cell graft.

CDR3 loop: CASSPPHVSGNTIYF. CDR3 coding DNA: TGTGCCAGCTCACCACCTCACGTCTCTGGAAACACCATATATTTT. The chain uses TRBV18 and TRBJ1-3; D is unclear. The CDR3 is 15 amino acids. Germline loops: CDR1 KGHSH, CDR2 LQKENI. Trimming shortened V by 0 bases and J by 0 bases, and 6 bases separated the two germline ends.